The 18 T cell receptor beta chains in this list originate from one sample, sequenced in a study of a mutant IDH1 vaccine in newly diagnosed glioma. For these TCRs, the target antigens are not known. Time point reported: week 35, safety follow-up. In the vaccine, a single dose held 300 ug of the mutant IDH1 20-mer peptide, along with topical imiquimod. Sequencing used immunoSEQ multiplex PCR; TCRdb keeps in-frame clones, though not all of them. Seen here are tens of thousands of clones, around 89% observed once, and the top ten hold approximately 1.5%. The input for sequencing was PBMCs, taken from a glioma patient whose treatment included an IDH1 peptide vaccine. These receptor sequences come from a man between 35 and 55 years old with glioma.

The chain has TRBV12-5 and TRBJ1-2, with TRBD1 matching over 10 bases. The CDR3 is 14 amino acids. Per the germline V gene, CDR1 is LGHNT and CDR2 is FRNRAP. Trimming took 1 base from V and 6 from J; bases not matched to a gene: 2. The CDR3 region has the DNA TGTGCTAGTGGTTTGGGGGACAGGGGAAATGGCTACACCTTC. Translated: CASGLGDRGNGYTF.

This chain uses TRBV4-1 with TRBJ2-1; TRBD1 might be the D (6 bases). V lost 0 bases, J lost 12 bases, and 9 bases lay in between. CDR3 length: 12 residues. Germline V gene data show CDR1 as MGHRA and CDR2 as YSYEKL. The DNA for the CDR3 is TGCGCCAGCAGCCAAGACCTCAGGGGGCAGTTCTTC. Amino acid sequence: CASSQDLRGQFF.

The chain joins TRBV19 to TRBJ2-2, with D uncertain. Trimming stripped 4 bases from V and 0 bases from J, with 9 bases between. CDR1 is LNHDA and CDR2 is SQIVND in the germline V gene (reference sequence). The CDR3 spans 15 residues. The CDR3 loop reads CASSTPGTNTGELFF. CDR3 coding DNA: TGTGCCAGTAGTACTCCTGGAACGAACACCGGGGAGCTGTTTTTT.

V gene TRBV27 combines with J gene TRBJ2-3, with a weak D call TRBD2 (6 bases). Looked up from germline, CDR1 is MNHEY and CDR2 is SMNVEV (reference sequence). Trimming cost V 2 bases and J 10 bases, with 10 bases left between them. The CDR3 runs to 12 residues. The CDR3 sequence: CASSLGGAAQYF. The CDR3 DNA reads as TGTGCCAGCAGTTTAGGAGGGGCTGCGCAGTATTTT.

The CDR3, as DNA: TGTGCCAGCAGCTTAGAGGGGGGCCCCTACAATGAGCAGTTCTTC. Residues: CASSLEGGPYNEQFF. The V gene is TRBV11-2, the J gene TRBJ2-1, with D perhaps matching TRBD1 or TRBD2 (6 bases each). With 0 bases removed from V and 2 bases from J, the gap between germline ends came to 8 bases. Germline values: CDR1 SGHAT, CDR2 FQNNGV. This CDR3 spans 15 amino acids. Drawing the rest from reference TRBV11-2 and TRBJ2-1, the complete variable domain is EAGVAQSPRYKIIEKRQSVAFWCNPISGHATLYWYQQILGQGPKLLIQFQNNGVVDDSQLPKDRFSAERLKGVDSTLKIQPAKLEDSAVYLCASSLEGGPYNEQFFGPGTRLTVL.

The chain is built from TRBV27 and TRBJ2-7; 9 bases line up with TRBD2. This CDR3 contains 16 residues. V trimming: 3 bases; J trimming: 3 bases; junction bases outside the gene matches: 9. From germline, CDR1 is MNHEY and CDR2 SMNVEV (reference sequence). The CDR3 DNA sequence: TGTGCCAGCAGTTTGTTAGCGGGAGAGACGATCTACGAGCAGTACTTC. It specifies CASSLLAGETIYEQYF.

In regard to this clone: A junction end diverges from the germline sequence, so it may reflect a read error. J is TRBJ1-1 and V is TRBV28; unclear D gene. CDR1 MDHEN and CDR2 SYDVKM come from the germline V gene. This CDR3 contains 13 residues. The CDR3 coding sequence is TGTGCCAGCACTTTACGGAAGAACACTGAAGCTTTCTTT. Translation: CASTLRKNTEAFF.

CDR3 nucleotides: TGTGCCACCAGCAGAGAGCGGGGGGGCACAGATACGCAGTATTTT. This sequence encodes CATSRERGGTDTQYF. The V call is TRBV15, the J call TRBJ2-3; 8 bases are a match to TRBD2. The germline V gene has CDR1 LNHNV and CDR2 YYDKDF (reference sequence). Trimming cost V 0 bases and J 1 base; bases outside gene matches: 0. This CDR3 is built from 15 residues.

A word on this clone: A read error may produce the germline difference seen at one junction end. This sequence joins TRBV2 and TRBJ2-7, with TRBD1 matching over 11 bases. CDR3 size: 14 residues. CDR1 SNHLY and CDR2 FYNNEI come from the germline V gene. The CDR3 coding sequence is TGTGCCAGCAGTGCAAACAGGGCAGGGGACAGGGGGTATTTC. It is translated as CASSANRAGDRGYF.

The CDR3 DNA reads TGCGCCAGCAGCCAAGAGACAGGCCGGAACACCGGGGAGCTGTTTTTT. It specifies CASSQETGRNTGELFF. This sequence joins TRBV4-1 and TRBJ2-2, with D possibly TRBD1 on 6 matching bases. The V and J ends lost 0 bases and 1 base respectively, with 9 bases between them. Germline assignment: CDR1 MGHRA and CDR2 YSYEKL. The CDR3 consists of 16 residues.

This clone showed up just once. The gene calls are TRBV30 and TRBJ2-3; maybe TRBD2 (7 bases). The CDR3 has 16 amino acids. V was shortened by 0 bases and J by 3 bases, with 16 bases between the two germline ends. The germline V gene encodes CDR1 GTSNPN and CDR2 SVGIG (reference sequence). CDR3 sequence: CAWSVRGGSVTDTQYF. The CDR3 DNA reads TGTGCCTGGAGTGTACGCGGGGGCTCGGTTACAGATACGCAGTATTTT.

A single count supports this clone. This chain links TRBV5-4 with TRBJ2-5, with 10 bases lining up with TRBD2. The germline CDR1 and CDR2 sequences are SGHNT and YYREEE (reference sequence). The CDR3 covers 17 residues. V lost 4 bases to trimming and J lost 5 bases; unmatched junction nucleotides: 14. Here the CDR3 reads CASSLYRTSGLGETQYF. The CDR3 bases are TGTGCCAGCAGCCTCTACCGGACTAGCGGTCTTGGGGAGACCCAGTACTTC.

The V call is TRBV19, the J call TRBJ1-2; D may be TRBD1 (5 bases). The germline V and J ends were trimmed by 9 bases and 8 bases, with 25 bases remaining between them. From germline, CDR1 is LNHDA and CDR2 SQIVND (reference sequence). CDR3 length: 15 residues. CDR3 residues: CASRTPGRSTMGYTF. The CDR3, as DNA: TGTGCCAGCAGGACACCGGGTCGCTCAACTATGGGCTACACCTTC. Filled out from reference TRBV19 and TRBJ1-2, the complete variable domain reads DGGITQSPKYLFRKEGQNVTLSCEQNLNHDAMYWYRQDPGQGLRLIYYSQIVNDFQKGDIAEGYSVSREKKESFPLTVTSAQKNPTAFYLCASRTPGRSTMGYTFGSGTRLTVV.

This chain joins TRBV19 and TRBJ2-6, with D unclear. V lost 1 base and J 2 bases, leaving 9 bases between the germline ends. Looked up from germline, CDR1 is LNHDA and CDR2 is SQIVND (reference sequence). The CDR3 spans 16 residues. The CDR3 sequence: CASSIGFIAGANVLTF. The DNA for the CDR3 is TGTGCCAGTAGTATAGGGTTCATAGCTGGGGCCAACGTCCTGACTTTC. Complete variable domain (other parts from reference TRBV19 and TRBJ2-6): DGGITQSPKYLFRKEGQNVTLSCEQNLNHDAMYWYRQDPGQGLRLIYYSQIVNDFQKGDIAEGYSVSREKKESFPLTVTSAQKNPTAFYLCASSIGFIAGANVLTFGAGSRLTVL.

This rearrangement joins TRBV4-3 to TRBJ2-3; no clear D. The CDR3 length is 13 residues. V gave up 2 bases and J gave up 4 bases, with 7 bases separating them. CDR1 and CDR2 (germline): LGHNA, YSLEER. The CDR3 spells CASSQRASDTQYF. CDR3 in DNA: TGCGCCAGCAGCCAAAGGGCGTCAGATACGCAGTATTTT.

This chain uses TRBV6-1 with TRBJ2-7, with 7 bases fitting TRBD2. Trimming at V came to 4 bases and at J to 2 bases, leaving 8 bases not matched to a gene. The CDR3 spans 15 residues. Germline V lookup: CDR1 MNHNS, CDR2 SASEGT. The CDR3 DNA reads as TGTGCCAGCAGTGTGGGACGTCGGGGGGCCTACGAGCAGTACTTC. Translated, it gives CASSVGRRGAYEQYF.

This CDR3 reads CASSVGGGVQPQHF. DNA for the CDR3: TGTGCCAGCAGCGTAGGGGGCGGGGTTCAGCCCCAGCATTTT. V usage is TRBV9 and J usage is TRBJ1-5, with a weak D call TRBD1 (5 bases). The CDR3 spans 14 residues. Germline lookup yields CDR1 SGDLS and CDR2 YYNGEE. The V end was cut by 0 bases, the J end by 6 bases, with 10 bases between.

The CDR3 DNA reads TGTGCCAGCACCCTAACCGGTTATGAAAAACTGTTTTTT. This codes for CASTLTGYEKLFF. The V and J genes are TRBV7-9 and TRBJ1-4; D remains unclear. The CDR3 is 13 amino acids. Deletions cut 7 bases from V and 6 bases from J, with 12 bases between. CDR1 and CDR2 from the germline V gene are SEHNR and FQNEAQ (reference sequence).